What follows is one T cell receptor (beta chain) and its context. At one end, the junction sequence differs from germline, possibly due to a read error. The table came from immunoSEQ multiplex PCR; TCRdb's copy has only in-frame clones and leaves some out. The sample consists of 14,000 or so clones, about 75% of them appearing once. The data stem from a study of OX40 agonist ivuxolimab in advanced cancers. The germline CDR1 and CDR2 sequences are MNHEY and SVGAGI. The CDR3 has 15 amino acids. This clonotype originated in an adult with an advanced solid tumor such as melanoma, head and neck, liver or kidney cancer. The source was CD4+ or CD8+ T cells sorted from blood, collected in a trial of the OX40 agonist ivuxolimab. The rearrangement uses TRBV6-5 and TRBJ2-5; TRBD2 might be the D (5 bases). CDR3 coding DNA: TGTGCCAGCAGTTACGGAGGCACCGGAGGAGAGGCCCAGTACTTC. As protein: CASSYGGTGGEAQYF.